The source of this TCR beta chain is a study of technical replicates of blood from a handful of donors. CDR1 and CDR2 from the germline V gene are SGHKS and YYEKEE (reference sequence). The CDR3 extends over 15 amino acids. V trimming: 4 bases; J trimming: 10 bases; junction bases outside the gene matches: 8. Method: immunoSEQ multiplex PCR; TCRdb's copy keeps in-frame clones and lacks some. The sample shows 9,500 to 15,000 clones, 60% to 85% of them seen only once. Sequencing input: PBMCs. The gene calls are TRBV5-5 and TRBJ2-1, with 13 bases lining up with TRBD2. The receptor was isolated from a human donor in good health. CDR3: CASSGGLAGVGEQFF. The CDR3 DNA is TGTGCCAGCAGCGGTGGACTAGCGGGAGTGGGAGAGCAGTTCTTC. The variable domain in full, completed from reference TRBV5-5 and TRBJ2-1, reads DAGVTQSPTHLIKTRGQQVTLRCSPISGHKSVSWYQQVLGQGPQFIFQYYEKEERGRGNFPDRFSARQFPNYSSELNVNALLLGDSALYLCASSGGLAGVGEQFFGPGTRLTVL.